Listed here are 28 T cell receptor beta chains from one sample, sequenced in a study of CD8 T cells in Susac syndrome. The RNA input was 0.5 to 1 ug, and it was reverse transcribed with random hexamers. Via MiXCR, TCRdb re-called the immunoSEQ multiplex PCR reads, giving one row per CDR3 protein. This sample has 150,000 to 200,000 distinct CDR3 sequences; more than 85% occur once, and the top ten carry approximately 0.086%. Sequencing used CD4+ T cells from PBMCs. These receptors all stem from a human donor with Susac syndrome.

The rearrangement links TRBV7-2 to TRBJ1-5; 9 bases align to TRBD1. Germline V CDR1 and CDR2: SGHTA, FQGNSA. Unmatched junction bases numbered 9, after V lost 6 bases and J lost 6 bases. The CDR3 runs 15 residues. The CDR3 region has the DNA TGTGCCAGCAGTACACAGGGGGCGGGCGGTCAGCCCCAGCATTTT. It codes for CASSTQGAGGQPQHF.

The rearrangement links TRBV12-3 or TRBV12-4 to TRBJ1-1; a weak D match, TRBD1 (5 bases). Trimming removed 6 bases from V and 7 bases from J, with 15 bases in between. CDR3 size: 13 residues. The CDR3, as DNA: TGTGCCAGCAGGCTGTTGGGGGGACTTGAAGCTTTCTTT. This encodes CASRLLGGLEAFF.

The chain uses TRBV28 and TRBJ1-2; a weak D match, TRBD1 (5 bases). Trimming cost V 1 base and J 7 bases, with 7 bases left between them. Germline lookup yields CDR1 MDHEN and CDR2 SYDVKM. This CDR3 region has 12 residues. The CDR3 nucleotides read TGTGCCAGCAGTTTATTGGGGGTTGGCTACACCTTC. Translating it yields CASSLLGVGYTF.

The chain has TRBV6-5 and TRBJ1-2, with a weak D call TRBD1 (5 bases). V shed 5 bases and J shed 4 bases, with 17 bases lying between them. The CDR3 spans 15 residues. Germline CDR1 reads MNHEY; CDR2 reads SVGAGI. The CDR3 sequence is CASSHPPGRSYGYTF. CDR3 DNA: TGTGCCAGCAGTCACCCGCCGGGACGCAGCTATGGCTACACCTTC.

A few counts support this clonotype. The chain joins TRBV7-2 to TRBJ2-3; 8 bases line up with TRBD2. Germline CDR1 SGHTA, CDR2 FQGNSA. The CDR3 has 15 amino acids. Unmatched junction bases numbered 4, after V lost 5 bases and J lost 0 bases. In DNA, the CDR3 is TGTGCCAGCAGCGGTAGCGGGGTTAGCACAGATACGCAGTATTTT. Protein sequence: CASSGSGVSTDTQYF.

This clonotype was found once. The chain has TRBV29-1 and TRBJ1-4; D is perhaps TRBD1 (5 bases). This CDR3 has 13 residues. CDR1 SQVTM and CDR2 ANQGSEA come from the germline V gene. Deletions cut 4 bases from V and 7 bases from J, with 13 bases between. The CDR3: CSVVRGEGEKLFF. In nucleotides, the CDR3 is TGCAGCGTTGTACGGGGCGAAGGTGAAAAACTGTTTTTT. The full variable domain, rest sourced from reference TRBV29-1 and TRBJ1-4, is SAVISQKPSRDICQRGTSLTIQCQVDSQVTMMFWYRQQPGQSLTLIATANQGSEATYESGFVIDKFPISRPNLTFSTLTVSNMSPEDSSIYLCSVVRGEGEKLFFGSGTQLSVL.

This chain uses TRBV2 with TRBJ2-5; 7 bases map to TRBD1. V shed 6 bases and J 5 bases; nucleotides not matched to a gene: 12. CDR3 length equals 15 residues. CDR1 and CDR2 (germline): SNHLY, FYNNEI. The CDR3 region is CASRQGTTLRETQYF. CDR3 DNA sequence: TGTGCCAGCAGACAGGGGACGACCCTGAGGGAGACCCAGTACTTC.

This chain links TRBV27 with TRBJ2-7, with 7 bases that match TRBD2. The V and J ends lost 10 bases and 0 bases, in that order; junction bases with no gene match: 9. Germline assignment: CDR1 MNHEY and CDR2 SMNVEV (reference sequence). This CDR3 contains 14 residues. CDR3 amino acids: CATTPSGGSYEQYF. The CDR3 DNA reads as TGTGCCACCACCCCGTCGGGGGGCTCCTACGAGCAGTACTTC.

Here the CDR3 DNA reads TGTGCCAGCAGCTCGGACCACGGGACTCCTTTTAATGAGCAGTTCTTC. It translates to CASSSDHGTPFNEQFF. The chain combines TRBV11-3 with TRBJ2-1; a weak D match, TRBD2 (6 bases). With 4 bases removed from V and 7 bases from J, the gap between germline ends came to 20 bases. The germline V gene encodes CDR1 SGHNT and CDR2 YENEEA. CDR3 length: 16 residues.

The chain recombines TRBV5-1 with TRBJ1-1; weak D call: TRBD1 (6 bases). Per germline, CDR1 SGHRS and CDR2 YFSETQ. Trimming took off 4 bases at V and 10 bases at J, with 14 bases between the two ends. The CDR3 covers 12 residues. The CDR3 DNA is TGCGCCAGCAGCCCGGAGGGGGGTCGAGCTTTCTTT. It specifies CASSPEGGRAFF.

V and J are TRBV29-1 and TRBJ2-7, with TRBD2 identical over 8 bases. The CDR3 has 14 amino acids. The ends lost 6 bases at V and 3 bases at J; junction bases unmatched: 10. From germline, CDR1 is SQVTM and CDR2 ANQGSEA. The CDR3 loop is CSVLSDGRVYEQYF. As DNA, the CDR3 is TGCAGCGTCCTTTCTGACGGGAGGGTCTACGAGCAGTACTTC.

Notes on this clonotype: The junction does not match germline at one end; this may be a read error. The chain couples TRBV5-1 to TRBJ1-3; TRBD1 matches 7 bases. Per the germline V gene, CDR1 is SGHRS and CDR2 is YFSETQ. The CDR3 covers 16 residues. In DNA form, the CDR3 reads TGCGCCAGCAGCTCCGGGACAGTCTCCTCTGAAAACACCATATATTTT. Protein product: CASSSGTVSSENTIYF.

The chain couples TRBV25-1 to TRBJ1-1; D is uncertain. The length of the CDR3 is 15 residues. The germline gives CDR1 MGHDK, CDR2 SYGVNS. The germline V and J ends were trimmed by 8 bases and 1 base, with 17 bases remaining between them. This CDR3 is CASEELLRPNTEAFF. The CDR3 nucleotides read TGTGCCAGCGAGGAACTCCTGCGCCCGAACACTGAAGCTTTCTTT.

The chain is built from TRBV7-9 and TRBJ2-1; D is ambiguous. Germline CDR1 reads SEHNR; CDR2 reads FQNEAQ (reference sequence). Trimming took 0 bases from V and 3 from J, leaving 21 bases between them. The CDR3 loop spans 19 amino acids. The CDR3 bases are TGTGCCAGCAGCTTAGCAGGGTACCGAGCCAGAGAGGTCTACAATGAGCAGTTCTTC. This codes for CASSLAGYRAREVYNEQFF.

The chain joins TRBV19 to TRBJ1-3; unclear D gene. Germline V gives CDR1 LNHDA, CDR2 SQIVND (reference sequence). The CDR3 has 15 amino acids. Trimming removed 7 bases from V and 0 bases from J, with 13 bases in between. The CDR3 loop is CASTRGKLSGNTIYF. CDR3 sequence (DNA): TGTGCCAGTACTCGGGGAAAACTCTCTGGAAACACCATATATTTT.

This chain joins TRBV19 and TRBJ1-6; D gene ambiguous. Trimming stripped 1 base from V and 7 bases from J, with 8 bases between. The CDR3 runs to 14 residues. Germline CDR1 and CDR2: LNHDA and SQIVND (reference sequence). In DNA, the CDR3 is TGTGCCAGTAGTATAGGGCAGCAAAATTCACCCCTCCACTTT. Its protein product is CASSIGQQNSPLHF.

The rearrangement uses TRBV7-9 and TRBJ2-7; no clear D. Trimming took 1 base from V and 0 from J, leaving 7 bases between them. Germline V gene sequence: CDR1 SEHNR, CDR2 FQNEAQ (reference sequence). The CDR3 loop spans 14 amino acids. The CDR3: CASSLDFSSYEQYF. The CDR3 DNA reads TGTGCCAGCAGCTTAGATTTCAGCTCCTACGAGCAGTACTTC.

CDR3 in amino acids: CASSLDLLAGAYNEQFF. CDR3 nucleotide sequence: TGTGCCAGCAGCTTGGACTTACTAGCGGGGGCCTACAATGAGCAGTTCTTC. The rearrangement uses TRBV5-4 and TRBJ2-1, with 11 bases matching TRBD2. The CDR3 is 17 amino acids. V dropped 0 bases and J dropped 2; count of bases not matched to a gene: 4. The germline gives CDR1 SGHNT, CDR2 YYREEE (reference sequence).

The CDR3 DNA is TGTGCCAGCAGCACTGGGACAAGCCTTGTAACTTGGTATACGCAGTATTTT. Protein: CASSTGTSLVTWYTQYF. V usage is TRBV5-8 and J usage is TRBJ2-3; D may be TRBD1 (6 bases). Germline V gene sequence: CDR1 SGHTS, CDR2 YDEGEE. The CDR3 runs 17 residues. V was trimmed by 4 bases and J by 7 bases, leaving 25 bases between them. The variable domain in full, completed from reference TRBV5-8 and TRBJ2-3, reads EAGVTQSPTHLIKTRGQQATLRCSPISGHTSVYWYQQALGLGLQFLLWYDEGEERNRGNFPPRFSGRQFPNYSSELNVNALELEDSALYLCASSTGTSLVTWYTQYFGPGTRLTVL.

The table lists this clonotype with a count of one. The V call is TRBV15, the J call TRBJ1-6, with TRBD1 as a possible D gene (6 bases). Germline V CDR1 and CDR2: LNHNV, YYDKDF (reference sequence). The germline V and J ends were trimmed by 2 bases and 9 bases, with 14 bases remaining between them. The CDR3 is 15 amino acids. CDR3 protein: CATSRKQGDGSPLHF. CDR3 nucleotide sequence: TGTGCCACCAGCAGAAAACAGGGAGATGGTTCACCCCTCCACTTT. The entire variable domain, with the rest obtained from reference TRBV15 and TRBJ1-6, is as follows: DAMVIQNPRYQVTQFGKPVTLSCSQTLNHNVMYWYQQKSSQAPKLLFHYYDKDFNNEADTPDNFQSRRPNTSFCFLDIRSPGLGDTAMYLCATSRKQGDGSPLHFGNGTRLTVT.

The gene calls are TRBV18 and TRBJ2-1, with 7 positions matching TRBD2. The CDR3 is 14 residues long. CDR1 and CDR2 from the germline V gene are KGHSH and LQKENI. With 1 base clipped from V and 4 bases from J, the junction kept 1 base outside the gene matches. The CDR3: CASSPQGLYNEQFF. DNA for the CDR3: TGTGCCAGCTCACCACAGGGACTATACAATGAGCAGTTCTTC.

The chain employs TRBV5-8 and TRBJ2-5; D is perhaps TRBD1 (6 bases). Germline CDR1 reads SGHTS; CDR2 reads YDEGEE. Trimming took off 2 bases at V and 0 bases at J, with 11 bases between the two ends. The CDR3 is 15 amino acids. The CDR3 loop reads CASSLGQLYQETQYF. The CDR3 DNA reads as TGTGCCAGCAGCTTAGGACAGCTGTACCAAGAGACCCAGTACTTC.

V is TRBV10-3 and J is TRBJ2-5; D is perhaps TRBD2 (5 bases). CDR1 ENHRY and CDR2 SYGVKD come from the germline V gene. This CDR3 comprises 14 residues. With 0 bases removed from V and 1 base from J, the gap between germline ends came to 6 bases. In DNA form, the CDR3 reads TGTGCCATCAGTGAGTCGAGCGGCCAAGAGACCCAGTACTTC. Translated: CAISESSGQETQYF.

The CDR3 DNA sequence: TGCGCCAGCAGCCATCCTTATAACAGGGGCACTGAAGCTTTCTTT. This sequence encodes CASSHPYNRGTEAFF. The V gene is TRBV4-1, the J gene TRBJ1-1; 7 bases are a match to TRBD1. The CDR3 spans 15 residues. Trimming cost V 3 bases and J 4 bases; bases outside gene matches: 8. Germline-derived CDR1 and CDR2 are MGHRA and YSYEKL.

For the CDR3, the DNA is TGCAGCGTTCAGGGGGCTGGAAACACCATATATTTT. It yields the protein CSVQGAGNTIYF. The chain carries TRBV29-1 and TRBJ1-3; 7 nucleotides align to TRBD1. CDR3 length equals 12 residues. The trim removed 5 bases at V and 2 bases at J, leaving 0 bases unmatched. Per the germline V gene, CDR1 is SQVTM and CDR2 is ANQGSEA. The full variable domain, in which reference TRBV29-1 and TRBJ1-3 provide the parts outside the CDR3, is SAVISQKPSRDICQRGTSLTIQCQVDSQVTMMFWYRQQPGQSLTLIATANQGSEATYESGFVIDKFPISRPNLTFSTLTVSNMSPEDSSIYLCSVQGAGNTIYFGEGSWLTVV.

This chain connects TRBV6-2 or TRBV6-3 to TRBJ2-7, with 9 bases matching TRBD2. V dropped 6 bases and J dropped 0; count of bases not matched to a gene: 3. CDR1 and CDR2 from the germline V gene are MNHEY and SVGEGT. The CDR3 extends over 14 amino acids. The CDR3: CASRAGGPSYEQYF. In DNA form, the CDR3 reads TGTGCCAGCAGGGCGGGGGGGCCCTCCTACGAGCAGTACTTC.

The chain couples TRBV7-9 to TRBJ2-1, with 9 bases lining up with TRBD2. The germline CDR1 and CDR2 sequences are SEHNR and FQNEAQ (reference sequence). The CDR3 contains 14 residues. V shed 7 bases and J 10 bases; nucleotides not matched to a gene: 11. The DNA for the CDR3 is TGTGCCAGCAACCCAGCGGGGGGCCCTAGGGAGCAGTTCTTC. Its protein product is CASNPAGGPREQFF.

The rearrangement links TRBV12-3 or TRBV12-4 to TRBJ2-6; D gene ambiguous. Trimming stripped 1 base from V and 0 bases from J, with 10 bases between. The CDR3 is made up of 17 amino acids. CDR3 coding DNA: TGTGCCAGCAGTTTAGAAGAGTTCAGCTCTGGGGCCAACGTCCTGACTTTC. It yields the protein CASSLEEFSSGANVLTF.